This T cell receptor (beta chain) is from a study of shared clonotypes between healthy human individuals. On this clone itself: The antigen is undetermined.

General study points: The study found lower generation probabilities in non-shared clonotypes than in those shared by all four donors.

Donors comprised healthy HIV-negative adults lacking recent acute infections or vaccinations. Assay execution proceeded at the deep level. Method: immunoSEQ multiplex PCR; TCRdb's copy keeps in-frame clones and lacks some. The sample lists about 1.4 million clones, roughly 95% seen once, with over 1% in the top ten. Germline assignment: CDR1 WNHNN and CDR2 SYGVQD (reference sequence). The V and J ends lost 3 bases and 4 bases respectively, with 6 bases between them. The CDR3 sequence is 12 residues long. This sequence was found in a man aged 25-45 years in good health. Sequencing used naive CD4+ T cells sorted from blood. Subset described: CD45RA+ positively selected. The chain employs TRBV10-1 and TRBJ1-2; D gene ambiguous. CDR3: CASSDGTYGYTF. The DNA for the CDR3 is TGCGCCAGCAGTGACGGCACCTATGGCTACACCTTC.